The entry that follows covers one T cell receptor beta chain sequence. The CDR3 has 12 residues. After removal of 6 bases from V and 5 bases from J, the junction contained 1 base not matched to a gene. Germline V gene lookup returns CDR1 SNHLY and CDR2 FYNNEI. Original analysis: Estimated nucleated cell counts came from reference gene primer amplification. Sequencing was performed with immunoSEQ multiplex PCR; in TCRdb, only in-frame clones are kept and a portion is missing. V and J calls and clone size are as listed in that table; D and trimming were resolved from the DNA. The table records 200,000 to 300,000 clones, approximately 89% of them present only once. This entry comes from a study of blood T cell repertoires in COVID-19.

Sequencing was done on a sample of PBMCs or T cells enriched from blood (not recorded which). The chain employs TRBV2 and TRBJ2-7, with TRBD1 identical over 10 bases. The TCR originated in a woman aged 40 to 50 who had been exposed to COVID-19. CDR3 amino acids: CASRGTGDEQYF. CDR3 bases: TGTGCCAGCAGAGGGACAGGGGACGAGCAGTACTTC.